The 32 T cell receptor beta chains below all came from one sample that was sequenced in a study of response to subunit inactivated influenza vaccine. Each CDR3 protein gets one entry after TCRdb re-called the RT-PCR reads with MiXCR. This sample has about 780,000 distinct CDR3 sequences, with less than 20% found just once. The sample was PBMCs from blood, taken about 5 days after vaccination. These TCRs come from a middle-aged man who received an inactivated influenza vaccine.

The gene calls are TRBV7-2 and TRBJ2-5, with D tentatively TRBD1 (6 bases). Trimming removed 3 bases from V and 5 bases from J, with 13 bases in between. Germline CDR1 reads SGHTA; CDR2 reads FQGNSA. This CDR3 is 14 amino acids long. CDR3 DNA sequence: TGTGCCAGCAGCTTCAGGACAGCTGGGGAGACCCAGTACTTC. It is translated as CASSFRTAGETQYF.

This clonotype was counted a few times. The chain employs TRBV5-1 and TRBJ2-2, with 11 bases identical to TRBD1. CDR1 SGHRS and CDR2 YFSETQ come from the germline V gene. The trim removed 4 bases at V and 3 bases at J, leaving 5 bases unmatched. This CDR3 is 16 amino acids long. CDR3 in amino acids: CASSPRTGGDTGELFF. The CDR3 DNA reads TGCGCCAGCAGCCCCAGGACAGGGGGCGACACCGGGGAGCTGTTTTTT.

The genes are TRBV2 and TRBJ1-1, with D maybe TRBD1 (6 bases). Germline V gives CDR1 SNHLY, CDR2 FYNNEI. V lost 8 bases, J lost 5 bases, and 15 bases lay in between. CDR3 length equals 13 residues. The CDR3 here is CASVREGGTEAFF. The CDR3 bases are TGTGCCAGCGTCAGGGAAGGGGGGACTGAAGCTTTCTTT. Filled out from reference TRBV2 and TRBJ1-1, the complete variable domain reads EPEVTQTPSHQVTQMGQEVILRCVPISNHLYFYWYRQILGQKVEFLVSFYNNEISEKSEIFDDQFSVERPDGSNFTLKIRSTKLEDSAMYFCASVREGGTEAFFGQGTRLTVV.

The V and J genes are TRBV12-3 or TRBV12-4 and TRBJ2-3; 7 bases are shared with TRBD1. The V and J ends lost 5 bases and 6 bases, in that order; junction bases with no gene match: 8. The CDR3 runs 14 residues. The CDR3 sequence: CASSTGTAIDTQYF. CDR3 in DNA: TGTGCCAGCAGTACCGGGACAGCAATCGATACGCAGTATTTT.

Concerning this clonotype: One junction end disagrees with the germline gene, perhaps due to a read error. The chain carries TRBV5-5 and TRBJ1-1; D remains unclear. The CDR3 has 18 amino acids. CDR1 is SGHKS, CDR2 YYEKEE, per germline (reference sequence). CDR3 amino acids: CASSLEPGIRLMNTETFF. DNA for the CDR3: TGTGCCAGCAGCTTGGAACCCGGGATCCGGCTCATGAACACTGAAACTTTCTTT.

The sample holds a few counts of this clonotype. The chain recombines TRBV12-3 or TRBV12-4 with TRBJ2-1; no clear D gene. The CDR3 consists of 17 residues. Trimming left V 6 bases short and J 3 bases short, with 21 bases between. The CDR3 DNA follows: TGTGCCAGCAGCCCTAGGCCATTCCAGACCCTCTACAATGAGCAGTTCTTC. Amino acid sequence: CASSPRPFQTLYNEQFF.

This clonotype was detected ten times or more. The chain has TRBV5-1 and TRBJ2-7, with D perhaps TRBD1 or TRBD2 (5 bases each). Germline V gives CDR1 SGHRS, CDR2 YFSETQ. The CDR3 is 15 residues long. V dropped 1 base and J dropped 4 bases, with 15 bases sitting between them. CDR3 loop: CASSLNAGTEYEQYF. The CDR3 nucleotides read TGCGCCAGCAGCTTGAATGCCGGGACGGAGTACGAGCAGTACTTC.

J is TRBJ2-2 and V is TRBV20-1; D is undetermined. The germline V gene has CDR1 DFQATT and CDR2 SNEGSKA (reference sequence). Trimming took off 3 bases at V and 3 bases at J, with 5 bases between the two ends. The CDR3 covers 12 residues. The CDR3 DNA reads as TGCAGTGCTAGGGGGTACACCGGGGAGCTGTTTTTT. Translation gives CSARGYTGELFF.

This clonotype came up many times. The chain joins TRBV29-1 to TRBJ2-3; 13 bases fit TRBD2. CDR1 SQVTM and CDR2 ANQGSEA come from the germline V gene. This CDR3 is 16 amino acids long. The V and J ends lost 3 bases and 3 bases, in that order; junction bases with no gene match: 6. The CDR3 here is CSVEKLAGGITDTQYF. As DNA, the CDR3 is TGCAGCGTTGAGAAACTAGCGGGAGGGATAACAGATACGCAGTATTTT.

V is TRBV5-1 and J is TRBJ2-1; 7 nucleotides align to TRBD1. Germline CDR1 and CDR2: SGHRS and YFSETQ. CDR3 length equals 12 residues. After removal of 0 bases from V and 13 bases from J, the junction contained 4 bases not matched to a gene. The CDR3 protein is CASSLAQGNQFF. Written as DNA, the CDR3 is TGCGCCAGCAGCTTGGCACAGGGGAACCAGTTCTTC.

This clonotype has just a few counts. The chain recombines TRBV4-2 with TRBJ2-7, with D possibly TRBD1 on 6 matching bases. V was trimmed by 0 bases and J by 1 base, leaving 7 bases between them. The CDR3 contains 14 residues. The germline V gene encodes CDR1 LGHNA and CDR2 YNFKEQ. As DNA, the CDR3 is TGTGCCAGCAGCCAAGAACAGGGATCCTACGAGCAGTACTTC. Amino acid sequence: CASSQEQGSYEQYF.

The table lists this clonotype with many counts. Germline is not matched at one junction end, which may reflect a read error. This chain connects TRBV12-3 or TRBV12-4 to TRBJ2-1; TRBD1 matches 9 bases. CDR3 length: 15 amino acids. The CDR3 DNA follows: TGTGCCAGCACCAAAGACAGGGGGTTGATCAATGAGCAATTCTTC. Translation: CASTKDRGLINEQFF.

Note on this clonotype: A much larger clonotype is one base distant, so this may be a read error. This chain connects TRBV12-3 or TRBV12-4 to TRBJ2-5; D gene uncertain. The CDR3 is made up of 12 amino acids. The CDR3 sequence is CASSQRQETQNF. The CDR3 DNA follows: TGTGCCAGCTCCCAGCGCCAAGAGACCCAGAACTTC.

This clonotype came up a few times. This chain's CDR3 is CASSRGDTYEQYF. CDR3 in DNA: TGCGCCAGCAGCAGGGGTGATACCTACGAGCAGTACTTC. This sequence joins TRBV5-1 and TRBJ2-7; a weak D match, TRBD1 (5 bases). The CDR3 contains 13 residues. V was clipped by 4 bases and J by 2 bases, with 10 bases between them. In germline, CDR1 is SGHRS, CDR2 YFSETQ.

This clonotype was observed a single time. The chain combines TRBV18 with TRBJ1-1, with 8 nucleotides matching TRBD1. V shed 4 bases and J 0 bases; nucleotides not matched to a gene: 10. The CDR3 has 17 amino acids. Germline V lookup: CDR1 KGHSH, CDR2 LQKENI. The CDR3 DNA reads as TGTGCCAGCTCACTCGGACAGGGACCCGGTATGAACACTGAAGCTTTCTTT. This codes for CASSLGQGPGMNTEAFF.

This clonotype was seen ten or more times. The chain employs TRBV12-3 or TRBV12-4 and TRBJ2-1; D is unresolved. The CDR3 runs to 13 residues. V lost 5 bases and J lost 7, with 12 bases in between. The CDR3 protein is CASSALEFNEQFF. CDR3 coding DNA: TGTGCCAGCAGTGCTCTAGAATTTAATGAGCAGTTCTTC.

The chain links TRBV6-5 to TRBJ1-2; D may be TRBD1 (6 bases). Trimming left V 4 bases short and J 0 bases short, with 9 bases between. In germline, CDR1 is MNHEY, CDR2 SVGAGI. This CDR3 is built from 14 residues. In DNA, the CDR3 is TGTGCCAGCAGTTTGGACAGCACTAACTATGGCTACACCTTC. This gives the protein CASSLDSTNYGYTF.

This clonotype is a singleton in its sample. The rearrangement joins TRBV20-1 to TRBJ2-7; 8 bases align to TRBD2. The germline V gene has CDR1 DFQATT and CDR2 SNEGSKA (reference sequence). After removal of 3 bases from V and 3 bases from J, the junction contained 7 bases not matched to a gene. The CDR3 has 14 amino acids. Here the CDR3 DNA reads TGCAGTGCTAGGGGGCGGGAGGCTCTCTACGAGCAGTACTTC. This gives the protein CSARGREALYEQYF.

The sample holds a few counts of this clonotype. The CDR3 region has the DNA TGTGCCAGCAGCGTAGGTTTGTCGACTAGCGGGAGTGCGGGGCAGTACTTC. Protein product: CASSVGLSTSGSAGQYF. V usage is TRBV9 and J usage is TRBJ2-7, with 12 bases fitting TRBD2. V lost 0 bases and J lost 9; bases outside the gene matches: 13. CDR3 size: 17 residues. Germline V CDR1 and CDR2: SGDLS, YYNGEE.

The V and J genes are TRBV5-5 and TRBJ2-7, with TRBD1 identical over 8 bases. CDR1 SGHKS and CDR2 YYEKEE come from the germline V gene (reference sequence). V gave up 4 bases and J gave up 0 bases; unmatched junction bases: 9. This CDR3 is 16 amino acids long. CDR3 amino acids: CASSIRTGMDSYEQYF. Here the CDR3 DNA reads TGTGCCAGCAGCATACGGACAGGGATGGACTCCTACGAGCAGTACTTC.

The gene calls are TRBV11-3 and TRBJ2-1; D uncertain. Trimming shortened V by 5 bases and J by 4 bases, and 15 bases separated the two germline ends. Germline CDR1 SGHNT, CDR2 YENEEA. The CDR3 sequence is 15 residues long. The chain's CDR3 is CASSLTDGRYNEQFF. The CDR3 coding sequence is TGTGCCAGCAGCCTAACAGACGGACGGTACAATGAGCAGTTCTTC.

This clonotype turned up a few times. V and J are TRBV10-3 and TRBJ1-1; D not certain. This CDR3 has 14 amino acids. Between the trimmed V and J ends, which lost 4 bases and 1 base, there was a span of 10 bases. CDR1 and CDR2 from the germline V gene are ENHRY and SYGVKD. In DNA form, the CDR3 reads TGTGCCATCAGTGTCCAGAGAGCGAACACTGAAGCTTTCTTT. Translated, it gives CAISVQRANTEAFF.

This clonotype was detected many times. V is TRBV10-3 and J is TRBJ2-5; 8 bases map to TRBD1. Germline CDR1 reads ENHRY; CDR2 reads SYGVKD. CDR3 length equals 15 residues. V lost 0 bases, J lost 5 bases, and 5 bases stayed unmatched. In DNA, the CDR3 is TGTGCCATCAGTGAGTCGGCAGGGGGCTCGGAGACCCAGTACTTC. It translates to CAISESAGGSETQYF.

This clonotype was counted only a few times. The V call is TRBV20-1, the J call TRBJ2-1; 11 bases fit TRBD1. The V gene's germline CDR1 is DFQATT and CDR2 SNEGSKA (reference sequence). This CDR3 spans 14 amino acids. V shed 5 bases and J 8 bases; nucleotides not matched to a gene: 8. CDR3 coding DNA: TGCAGTGCTGCTTCGGGACAGGGGGTGCATGAGCAGTTCTTC. Amino acid sequence: CSAASGQGVHEQFF.

This clonotype was seen more than once but under ten times. V and J are TRBV24-1 and TRBJ2-5, with TRBD2 matching 7 bases. The V gene end was trimmed by 5 bases and the J gene end by 4 bases; junction bases not matched to a gene: 3. Looked up from germline, CDR1 is KGHDR and CDR2 is SFDVKD. The CDR3 extends over 13 amino acids. The CDR3 sequence is CATSGAGRETQYF. DNA of the CDR3: TGTGCCACCAGTGGAGCGGGGAGAGAGACCCAGTACTTC.

This clonotype was picked up a small number of times. V usage is TRBV5-4 and J usage is TRBJ2-3; TRBD1 is a possible D gene (5 bases). Germline assignment: CDR1 SGHNT and CDR2 YYREEE (reference sequence). Between the trimmed V and J ends, which lost 6 bases and 2 bases, there was a span of 10 bases. The CDR3 is made up of 13 amino acids. CDR3 sequence (DNA): TGTGCCAGCAAATTGACAGTCACAGATACGCAGTATTTT. It codes for CASKLTVTDTQYF. The variable domain in full, with the rest retrieved from reference TRBV5-4 and TRBJ2-3, is ETGVTQSPTHLIKTRGQQVTLRCSSQSGHNTVSWYQQALGQGPQFIFQYYREEENGRGNFPPRFSGLQFPNYSSELNVNALELDDSALYLCASKLTVTDTQYFGPGTRLTVL.

This clonotype was detected ten times or more. The chain recombines TRBV20-1 with TRBJ2-1; 8 bases line up with TRBD2. Germline loops: CDR1 DFQATT, CDR2 SNEGSKA (reference sequence). This CDR3 is 14 amino acids long. The V gene end was trimmed by 5 bases and the J gene end by 8 bases; junction bases not matched to a gene: 11. The CDR3 sequence: CSAAGTRWLDEQFF. In DNA form, the CDR3 reads TGCAGTGCTGCCGGGACTAGATGGTTGGATGAGCAGTTCTTC.

This chain links TRBV28 with TRBJ1-4; D gene ambiguous. Germline V gene data show CDR1 as MDHEN and CDR2 as SYDVKM. This CDR3 contains 14 residues. Deletions cut 4 bases from V and 4 bases from J, with 10 bases between. As DNA, the CDR3 is TGTGCCAGCAGTTCGCCTGGGATTAATGAAAAACTGTTTTTT. This sequence encodes CASSSPGINEKLFF.

In its sample, this clonotype was seen a few times. The chain couples TRBV19 to TRBJ2-3; no reliable D call. Trimming removed 3 bases from V and 2 bases from J, with 3 bases in between. Germline CDR1 LNHDA, CDR2 SQIVND (reference sequence). This CDR3 comprises 12 residues. CDR3 DNA: TGTGCCAGTAGTATTGACACAGATACGCAGTATTTT. Protein: CASSIDTDTQYF.

There are a few counts of this clonotype. The V and J genes are TRBV7-9 and TRBJ1-4; D not certain. This CDR3 region has 15 residues. Trimming pared 7 bases from V and 4 bases from J, leaving 16 bases between. Germline V gene lookup returns CDR1 SEHNR and CDR2 FQNEAQ (reference sequence). CDR3 DNA sequence: TGTGCCAGCACCGACTTGGCTGTTTTTAATGAAAAACTGTTTTTT. Amino acid sequence: CASTDLAVFNEKLFF.

V is TRBV20-1 and J is TRBJ2-2, with D perhaps matching TRBD1 or TRBD2 (6 bases each). The germline V and J ends were trimmed by 5 bases and 7 bases, with 11 bases remaining between them. The CDR3 runs to 12 residues. Germline CDR1 and CDR2: DFQATT and SNEGSKA (reference sequence). The CDR3 bases are TGCAGTGCTCTAGGGGGGAACGGGGAGCTGTTTTTT. Amino acids: CSALGGNGELFF.

The rearrangement joins TRBV4-2 to TRBJ1-2; D unresolved. The CDR3 extends over 15 amino acids. CDR1 and CDR2 (germline): LGHNA, YNFKEQ. The V end lost 0 bases, the J end lost 4 bases, and 12 bases lay between the germline ends. CDR3 DNA: TGTGCCAGCAGCCAAGAAGTATCAGGCTCCTATGGCTACACCTTC. Translating gives CASSQEVSGSYGYTF.